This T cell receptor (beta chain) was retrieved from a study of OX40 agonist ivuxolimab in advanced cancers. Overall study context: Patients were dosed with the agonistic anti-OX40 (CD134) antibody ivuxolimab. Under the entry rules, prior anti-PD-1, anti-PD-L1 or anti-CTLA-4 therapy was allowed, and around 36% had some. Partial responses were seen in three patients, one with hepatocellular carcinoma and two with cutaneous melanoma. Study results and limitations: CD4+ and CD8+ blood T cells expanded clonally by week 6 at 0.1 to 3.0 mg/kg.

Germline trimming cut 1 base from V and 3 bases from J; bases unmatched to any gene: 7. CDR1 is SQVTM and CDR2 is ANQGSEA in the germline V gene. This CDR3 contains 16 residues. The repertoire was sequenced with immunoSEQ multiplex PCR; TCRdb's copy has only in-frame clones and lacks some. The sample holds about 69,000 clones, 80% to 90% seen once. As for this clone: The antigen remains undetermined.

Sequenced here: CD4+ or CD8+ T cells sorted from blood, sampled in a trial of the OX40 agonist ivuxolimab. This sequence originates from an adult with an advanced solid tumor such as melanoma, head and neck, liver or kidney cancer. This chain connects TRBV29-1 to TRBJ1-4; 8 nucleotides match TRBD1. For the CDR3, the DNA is TGCAGCGTTGAAGGGGTCGGACAGGGTGCTAATGAAAAACTGTTTTTT. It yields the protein CSVEGVGQGANEKLFF.